These 13 T cell receptor beta chains originate from one sample sequenced in a study of post-analysis software for immune sequencing data. Unique molecular identifiers featured in each of the TCR beta cDNA libraries. From the PCR reads, TCRdb called clonotypes with MiXCR, one entry per CDR3 protein. In the table there are around 400,000 distinct CDR3 sequences, approximately 39% of which are singletons. Study-wide findings and caveats: The study found TRBV5-6, TRBV5-1 and TRBV20-1 among five or six TRBV segments more frequent in patients than controls.

These receptors have no known antigen. The specimen sequenced was blood. All receptors come from a girl aged 2 to 10 with multiple sclerosis.

The chain employs TRBV7-6 and TRBJ2-1; D is possibly TRBD1 or TRBD2 (6 bases each). The CDR3 is 18 amino acids. V lost 4 bases and J 1 base, leaving 20 bases between the germline ends. Germline CDR1 and CDR2: SGHVS and FNYEAQ. CDR3 DNA sequence: TGTGCCAGCAGCTCCTTACCACTCTTAGGGGGGTCCTACAATGAGCAGTTCTTC. It is translated as CASSSLPLLGGSYNEQFF.

J is TRBJ1-1 and V is TRBV7-2, with D unresolved. V lost 5 bases to trimming and J lost 5 bases, with 18 bases between them. From germline, CDR1 is SGHTA and CDR2 FQGNSA. This CDR3 contains 15 residues. The CDR3 coding sequence is TGTGCCAGCAGCCCCGATTACGGGCTCGGAACTGAAGCTTTCTTT. This encodes CASSPDYGLGTEAFF.

V usage is TRBV6-2 or TRBV6-3 and J usage is TRBJ1-1, with D perhaps matching TRBD1 (5 bases). V lost 6 bases to trimming and J lost 1 base, with 12 bases between them. This CDR3 has 14 residues. CDR1 and CDR2 (germline): MNHEY, SVGEGT. In DNA form, the CDR3 reads TGTGCCAGCAGGTACGGGGCTGAGAACACTGAAGCTTTCTTT. Amino acid sequence: CASRYGAENTEAFF.

This clonotype was seen once. The V gene is TRBV7-6, the J gene TRBJ1-4, with D perhaps TRBD1 (6 bases). The germline V and J ends were trimmed by 1 base and 8 bases, with 14 bases remaining between them. This CDR3 spans 15 amino acids. Germline V gene lookup returns CDR1 SGHVS and CDR2 FNYEAQ. DNA for the CDR3: TGTGCCAGCAGCTTAGGAGGGGGGCGAAACGAAAAACTGTTTTTT. It translates to CASSLGGGRNEKLFF.

V is TRBV14 and J is TRBJ2-5, with 9 bases that match TRBD1. Per the germline V gene, CDR1 is SGHDN and CDR2 is FVKESK. The CDR3 is 17 residues long. With 5 bases clipped from V and 2 bases from J, the junction kept 12 bases outside the gene matches. Here the CDR3 reads CASSALRGTGRQETQYF. The CDR3 region has the DNA TGTGCCAGCAGCGCTCTCAGGGGGACAGGGCGGCAAGAGACCCAGTACTTC.

The V gene is TRBV7-9, the J gene TRBJ1-2; no definite D call. Germline assignment: CDR1 SEHNR and CDR2 FQNEAQ (reference sequence). This CDR3 contains 14 residues. With 2 bases removed from V and 10 bases from J, the gap between germline ends came to 17 bases. CDR3 nucleotides: TGTGCCAGCAGCTTATTAAGCCCCCCTGAGGACTACACCTTC. Translated, it gives CASSLLSPPEDYTF. The full variable domain, rest sourced from reference TRBV7-9 and TRBJ1-2, is DTGVSQNPRHKITKRGQNVTFRCDPISEHNRLYWYRQTLGQGPEFLTYFQNEAQLEKSRLLSDRFSAERPKGSFSTLEIQRTEQGDSAMYLCASSLLSPPEDYTFGSGTRLTVV.

V gene TRBV4-2 combines with J gene TRBJ2-7, with D perhaps TRBD2 (6 bases). This CDR3 has 15 amino acids. V was cut by 1 base and J by 3 bases, with 13 bases left in between. CDR1 LGHNA and CDR2 YNFKEQ come from the germline V gene. The CDR3 DNA reads TGTGCCAGCAGCCAAGGATCCCGGGAGCTCTACGAGCAGTACTTC. Amino acid sequence: CASSQGSRELYEQYF.

The V and J genes are TRBV28 and TRBJ2-7; D may match TRBD1 or TRBD2 (6 bases each). The CDR3 is made up of 20 amino acids. Germline assignment: CDR1 MDHEN and CDR2 SYDVKM. Trimming removed 7 bases from V and 0 bases from J, with 31 bases in between. CDR3 sequence: CASTPSLFMGGFKNSYEQYF. In nucleotides, the CDR3 is TGTGCCAGCACTCCATCCCTATTTATGGGGGGCTTCAAAAACTCCTACGAGCAGTACTTC.

The V and J genes are TRBV5-5 and TRBJ1-2; D might be TRBD1 (6 bases). The CDR3 is 13 residues long. Germline CDR1 is SGHKS and CDR2 is YYEKEE (reference sequence). Trimming pared 7 bases from V and 4 bases from J, leaving 14 bases between. For the CDR3, the DNA is TGTGCCAGCTGGGGGGGGCGACTCTATGGCTACACCTTC. Protein sequence: CASWGGRLYGYTF.

The chain is built from TRBV6-6 and TRBJ1-2; TRBD1 matches at 7 bases. Germline V lookup: CDR1 MNHNY, CDR2 SVGAGI (reference sequence). The CDR3 contains 13 residues. The ends lost 6 bases at V and 4 bases at J; junction bases unmatched: 5. The CDR3 loop is CASSLQGPYGYTF. CDR3 sequence (DNA): TGTGCCAGCAGCCTACAGGGGCCCTATGGCTACACCTTC.

This rearrangement joins TRBV20-1 to TRBJ2-4; tentative D call: TRBD1 (5 bases). The DNA end is more similar to TRBJ2-7, so the J call may be wrong. The germline gives CDR1 DFQATT, CDR2 SNEGSKA (reference sequence). The CDR3 covers 14 residues. The CDR3 bases are TGCAGTGCTAGAGATGGCAGGGCCAGGTACGAGCAGTACTTC. Its protein product is CSARDGRARYEQYF.

The chain couples TRBV25-1 to TRBJ2-7, with 8 bases matching TRBD1. Per the germline V gene, CDR1 is MGHDK and CDR2 is SYGVNS. The CDR3 is 15 amino acids. Trimming removed 3 bases from V and 4 bases from J; junction bases left unmatched: 8. CDR3 bases: TGTGCCAGCAGTGACTACCAGGGGGCTGCGTACGAGCAGTACTTC. Translating it yields CASSDYQGAAYEQYF.

The chain has TRBV27 and TRBJ2-7, with D perhaps matching TRBD2 (7 bases). CDR3 length equals 15 residues. V lost 5 bases, J lost 2 bases, and 16 bases lay in between. The V gene's germline CDR1 is MNHEY and CDR2 SMNVEV (reference sequence). CDR3 region: CASSKGGLRAYEQYF. CDR3 DNA: TGTGCCAGCAGTAAGGGGGGACTACGGGCCTACGAGCAGTACTTC.